This T cell receptor (beta chain) appears in the sequencing data of a study of cytomegalovirus exposure and HLA in healthy donors. J lost 7 bases, V lost 3 bases, and 4 bases had no gene match. The CDR3 loop spans 15 amino acids. Germline CDR1 and CDR2: SGHNT and YYREEE (reference sequence). In the PCR, 60 Vbeta and 13 Jbeta primers were used. The data were produced by immunoSEQ multiplex PCR, yet TCRdb's version contains in-frame clones alone and is incomplete. Among some 140,000 clones listed, approximately 70% were seen once. This chain uses TRBV5-4 with TRBJ2-2, with 12 bases aligning to TRBD2. Sample: PBMCs. The origin of this receptor is a woman between 40 and 50 years old in good health and CMV-seronegative. The CDR3 DNA sequence: TGTGCCAGCAGCTCAACTAGCGGGGGGCACGGGGAGCTGTTTTTT. Translating it yields CASSSTSGGHGELFF.